A single sample is the source of the 16 T cell receptor beta chains below, sequenced in a study of blood T cells in healthy people across ages. The second PCR ran about 6 to 12 cycles with a sample-barcoded 5' primer and J-beta primers. TCRdb re-called the 5' RACE reads through MiXCR, storing one row per CDR3 protein. This sample has hundreds of thousands of distinct CDR3 sequences, with roughly 30% found just once. Input material: blood. These receptors all come from a woman at least 80 years old in good health.

This clonotype was detected many times. V is TRBV10-3 and J is TRBJ2-5, with D unclear. The germline CDR1 and CDR2 sequences are ENHRY and SYGVKD. The CDR3 contains 13 residues. V lost 0 bases to trimming and J lost 3 bases, with 5 bases between them. The CDR3 is CAISESKEETQYF. The CDR3 bases are TGTGCCATCAGTGAGTCGAAAGAAGAGACCCAGTACTTC.

This chain connects TRBV5-5 to TRBJ2-2; TRBD1 aligns across 7 bases. CDR1 and CDR2 (germline): SGHKS, YYEKEE (reference sequence). V lost 1 base and J lost 7; bases outside the gene matches: 10. The CDR3 covers 16 residues. Here the CDR3 reads CASSLTRTGEFGELFF. Here the CDR3 DNA reads TGTGCCAGCAGCTTGACCCGGACAGGAGAGTTCGGGGAGCTGTTTTTT.

The chain has TRBV27 and TRBJ1-4; TRBD1 matches at 10 bases. V was clipped by 2 bases and J by 5 bases; unmatched bases: 2. The CDR3 runs to 15 residues. Looked up from germline, CDR1 is MNHEY and CDR2 is SMNVEV (reference sequence). The CDR3 protein is CASSLRQGANEKLFF. In nucleotides, the CDR3 is TGTGCCAGCAGTTTAAGACAGGGGGCGAATGAAAAACTGTTTTTT. The entire variable domain, with the rest obtained from reference TRBV27 and TRBJ1-4, is as follows: EAQVTQNPRYLITVTGKKLTVTCSQNMNHEYMSWYRQDPGLGLRQIYYSMNVEVTDKGDVPEGYKVSRKEKRNFPLILESPSPNQTSLYFCASSLRQGANEKLFFGSGTQLSVL.

This chain connects TRBV27 to TRBJ1-2; D gene ambiguous. This CDR3 comprises 17 residues. The germline V gene has CDR1 MNHEY and CDR2 SMNVEV (reference sequence). V lost 0 bases and J 7 bases, leaving 21 bases between the germline ends. In nucleotides, the CDR3 is TGTGCCAGCAGTTTATCGATGCTCCCATCAGGCATTTTTGGCTACACCTTC. Translating gives CASSLSMLPSGIFGYTF.

For this clonotype: This sequence may be a read error, since a much larger clone differs from it by one base. V is TRBV10-3 and J is TRBJ1-2; 9 nucleotides match TRBD1. The trim removed 2 bases at V and 4 bases at J, leaving 8 bases unmatched. CDR3 length equals 16 residues. Per germline, CDR1 ENHRY and CDR2 SYGVKD. The CDR3 sequence is CAISEANRGRSYGYTF. CDR3 sequence (DNA): TGTGCCATCAGTGAGGCGAACAGGGGGCGAAGCTATGGCTACACCTTC.

This clonotype appeared a few times. This may stem from a read error, because a much larger clone lies one nucleotide away. The CDR3 sequence is CASSGTNIYNEQYF. DNA for the CDR3: TGCGCCAGCAGCGGGACTAATATTTACAATGAGCAGTACTTC. The chain carries TRBV5-1 and TRBJ2-1; TRBD2 matches 7 bases. The DNA end favors TRBJ2-7, so the J call may be wrong. CDR1 is SGHRS, CDR2 YFSETQ, per germline. This CDR3 has 14 amino acids.

This clonotype has just a few counts. This may come from a read error, since a much larger clone is one base off. V and J are TRBV10-3 and TRBJ2-5; the match to TRBD2 covers 11 bases. Trimming at V came to 11 bases and at J to 11 bases, leaving 16 bases not matched to a gene. The CDR3 loop spans 14 amino acids. Looked up from germline, CDR1 is ENHRY and CDR2 is SYGVKD. In nucleotides, the CDR3 is TGTGCCGCCCAGACTAGCGGGGTCTACAATGAGCAGTACTTC. Translation gives CAAQTSGVYNEQYF.

This clonotype was found once. This sequence joins TRBV20-1 and TRBJ2-4; possibly TRBD1 or TRBD2 for D (5 bases each). The J call may not be correct, given that the DNA end is closer to TRBJ2-7. This CDR3 region has 14 residues. Germline loops: CDR1 DFQATT, CDR2 SNEGSKA (reference sequence). This CDR3 is CSAHVGDAAYEQYF. CDR3 coding DNA: TGCAGTGCCCATGTCGGGGACGCAGCCTACGAGCAGTACTTC.

Note on this clonotype: A much bigger clone sits one base away, suggesting this may be a read error. The chain is built from TRBV11-2 and TRBJ2-5; D perhaps matches TRBD2 (6 bases). Per the germline V gene, CDR1 is SGHAT and CDR2 is FQNNGV. There are 14 residues in the CDR3. CDR3 sequence: CASGFGGSQETQYF. CDR3 bases: TGTGCCAGCGGCTTCGGGGGTTCTCAAGAGACCCAGTACTTC.

This clonotype was observed many times. The chain has TRBV6-1 and TRBJ2-7; possibly TRBD1 for D (5 bases). The germline V and J ends were trimmed by 6 bases and 5 bases, with 20 bases remaining between them. There are 15 residues in the CDR3. Germline-derived CDR1 and CDR2 are MNHNS and SASEGT. The CDR3 loop reads CASSLVGRGGNEQYF. CDR3 nucleotides: TGTGCCAGCAGCCTAGTGGGAAGGGGCGGCAACGAGCAGTACTTC.

The table lists this clonotype with a few counts. Since a much larger clone is just one base distant, this may be a read error. The chain recombines TRBV29-1 with TRBJ2-7; perhaps TRBD1 as D (6 bases). This CDR3 has 14 residues. Between the trimmed V and J ends, which lost 5 bases and 0 bases, there was a span of 14 bases. CDR1 and CDR2 from the germline V gene are SQVTM and ANQGSEA. The CDR3 spells CSVLGAGSSYEQYF. The CDR3, as DNA: TGCAGCGTTCTGGGGGCAGGGAGCTCCTACGAGCAGTACTTC.

This clonotype was seen ten or more times. The chain carries TRBV5-6 and TRBJ1-4; tentatively, D is TRBD1 (6 bases). V was trimmed by 4 bases and J by 8 bases, leaving 18 bases between them. The length of the CDR3 is 15 residues. Germline V gene lookup returns CDR1 SGHDT and CDR2 YYEEEE. The CDR3 loop reads CASSQIQGRREKLFF. DNA for the CDR3: TGTGCCAGCAGCCAGATACAGGGAAGACGCGAAAAACTGTTTTTT.

This chain links TRBV20-1 with TRBJ1-5; D ambiguous. Germline V gives CDR1 DFQATT, CDR2 SNEGSKA (reference sequence). V lost 1 base to trimming and J lost 4 bases, with 8 bases between them. The CDR3 is 13 residues long. CDR3 nucleotide sequence: TGCAGTGCTAGAGCAGTTGCAAATCAGCCCCAGCATTTT. Its protein is CSARAVANQPQHF.

This clonotype was counted a single time. The chain is built from TRBV7-2 and TRBJ1-6, with D possibly matching TRBD1 (5 bases). Germline V gene data show CDR1 as SGHTA and CDR2 as FQGNSA. The CDR3 sequence is 13 residues long. V was trimmed by 2 bases and J by 9 bases, leaving 8 bases between them. The CDR3 loop is CASSLQGISPLHF. The DNA for the CDR3 is TGTGCCAGCAGCTTACAGGGCATTTCACCCCTCCACTTT.

This clonotype was detected ten times or more. The chain employs TRBV7-8 and TRBJ2-1, with TRBD1 matching over 11 bases. V lost 8 bases and J lost 9; bases outside the gene matches: 9. Germline loops: CDR1 SGHVS, CDR2 FQNEAQ. The CDR3 length is 14 residues. The CDR3 sequence is CASGGTGGMSEQFF. The CDR3 bases are TGTGCCAGCGGCGGGACAGGGGGAATGAGTGAGCAGTTCTTC.

This clonotype was seen at least ten times. The chain is built from TRBV4-2 and TRBJ1-5; D gene ambiguous. This CDR3 contains 17 residues. V dropped 4 bases and J dropped 0 bases, with 16 bases sitting between them. The germline V gene encodes CDR1 LGHNA and CDR2 YNFKEQ. CDR3 in amino acids: CASSPILDGNSNQPQHF. DNA for the CDR3: TGTGCCAGCAGCCCGATATTGGACGGGAATAGCAATCAGCCCCAGCATTTT.